Listed below are T cell receptor beta chains from one sample, sequenced in a study of T-cell reconstitution after alpha-beta-depleted transplantation in children. MiXCR, run by TCRdb on the PCR reads, gives a single entry per CDR3 protein. The data hold about 360,000 distinct CDR3 sequences, with approximately 12% observed a single time. Sequenced material: PBMCs, taken from the stem cell graft. These TCRs come from a human donor who donated a stem cell graft to a child with Fanconi anemia. The CDR3 runs from the conserved cysteine through the conserved F or W. A D gene is named only where the DNA matches it firmly. Only part of the rows carry a size: once, few, many, or a class if the clone is expanded.

size: few
V: TRBV6-2/TRBV6-3
D: TRBD2
J: TRBJ2-5
CDR3: CASSYGIRSLASGEMWETQYF
DNA: TGTGCCAGCAGTTACGGTATAAGGTCGTTGGCTAGCGGGGAAATGTGGGAGACCCAGTACTTC

size: NA
V: TRBV5-6
D: TRBD2
J: TRBJ2-1
CDR3: CASSLSPRLAGALYNEQFF
DNA: TGTGCCAGCAGCTTATCCCCGAGACTAGCGGGGGCCCTTTACAATGAGCAGTTCTTC

size: few
V: TRBV7-2
D: TRBD1
J: TRBJ1-2
CDR3: CASSLGRGGKDYGYTF
DNA: TGTGCCAGCAGCTTAGGCCGAGGGGGCAAGGACTATGGCTACACCTTC

size: NA
V: TRBV5-1
D: NA
J: TRBJ2-2
CDR3: CASSPRGRGGTGELFF
DNA: TGCGCCAGCAGCCCCCGGGGAAGGGGAGGCACCGGGGAGCTGTTTTTT

size: NA
V: TRBV28
D: NA
J: TRBJ1-5
CDR3: CASSPIRGGNQPQHF
DNA: TGTGCCAGCAGTCCGATAAGGGGAGGGAATCAGCCCCAGCATTTT

size: NA
V: TRBV29-1
D: NA
J: TRBJ2-3
CDR3: CSVDVAVDTQYF
DNA: TGCAGCGTTGATGTGGCAGTAGATACGCAGTATTTT

size: few
V: TRBV9
D: TRBD1
J: TRBJ1-2
CDR3: CASTTGTGGLANYGYTF
DNA: TGTGCCAGCACCACGGGAACAGGGGGGTTAGCTAACTATGGCTACACCTTC

size: few
V: TRBV20-1
D: NA
J: TRBJ1-5
CDR3: CSAEVSNQPQHF
DNA: TGCAGTGCTGAAGTTAGCAATCAGCCCCAGCATTTT

size: few
V: TRBV5-1
D: NA
J: TRBJ1-6
CDR3: CASSTGTGNSPLHF
DNA: TGCGCCAGCAGCACCGGGACGGGGAATTCACCCCTCCACTTT

size: NA
V: TRBV29-1
D: NA
J: TRBJ2-5
CDR3: CSVEDPPFQREGETQYF
DNA: TGCAGCGTTGAAGATCCCCCTTTCCAGAGGGAAGGAGAGACCCAGTACTTC

size: many
V: TRBV12-3/TRBV12-4
D: NA
J: TRBJ2-7
CDR3: CASSRQSAYEQYF
DNA: TGTGCCAGCAGCCGACAGTCCGCCTACGAGCAGTACTTC

size: many
V: TRBV11-2
D: NA
J: TRBJ2-2
CDR3: CASSLFRGTDTGELFF
DNA: TGTGCCAGCAGCTTATTCCGGGGGACGGACACCGGGGAGCTGTTTTTT

size: many
V: TRBV4-3
D: TRBD1
J: TRBJ2-1
CDR3: CASSQDGTGYNEQFF
DNA: TGCGCCAGCAGCCAAGACGGGACAGGGTACAATGAGCAGTTCTTC

size: few
V: TRBV7-9
D: NA
J: TRBJ2-3
CDR3: CASSLRLGSTDTQYF
DNA: TGTGCCAGCAGCTTAAGGCTGGGCAGCACAGATACGCAGTATTTT

size: few
V: TRBV6-2/TRBV6-3
D: NA
J: TRBJ1-5
CDR3: CASSTQGIGQPQHF
DNA: TGTGCCAGCAGTACTCAGGGGATCGGTCAGCCCCAGCATTTT

size: many
V: TRBV29-1
D: NA
J: TRBJ2-2
CDR3: CSVDGGATGELFF
DNA: TGCAGCGTTGATGGGGGTGCCACCGGGGAGCTGTTTTTT

size: few
V: TRBV12-3/TRBV12-4
D: NA
J: TRBJ1-4
CDR3: CASSLGQGTNEKLFF
DNA: TGTGCCAGCAGTTTGGGGCAGGGCACTAATGAAAAACTGTTTTTT

size: NA
V: TRBV7-2
D: NA
J: TRBJ2-2
CDR3: CASSLLGGVTGELFF
DNA: TGTGCCAGCAGCCTGTTGGGGGGAGTAACCGGGGAGCTGTTTTTT

size: many
V: TRBV12-3/TRBV12-4
D: TRBD1
J: TRBJ2-1
CDR3: CASSLYTGANNEQFF
DNA: TGTGCCAGCAGTTTGTATACAGGGGCTAACAATGAGCAGTTCTTC

size: few
V: TRBV10-3
D: NA
J: TRBJ1-1
CDR3: CAISDGVTGNTEAFF
DNA: TGTGCCATCAGTGATGGGGTTACCGGGAACACTGAAGCTTTCTTT

size: few
V: TRBV24-1
D: NA
J: TRBJ2-5
CDR3: CATSDFKGTETQYF
DNA: TGTGCCACCAGTGATTTTAAGGGAACGGAGACCCAGTACTTC

size: many
V: TRBV20-1
D: NA
J: TRBJ1-1
CDR3: CSPRGGEAFF
DNA: TGCAGTCCCAGGGGAGGTGAAGCTTTCTTT

size: NA
V: TRBV6-5
D: NA
J: TRBJ2-1
CDR3: CASSYSNGVNEQFF
DNA: TGTGCCAGCAGTTACTCGAATGGCGTCAATGAGCAGTTCTTC

size: many
V: TRBV4-3
D: NA
J: TRBJ2-3
CDR3: CASSQESERYTQYF
DNA: TGCGCCAGCAGCCAAGAATCGGAACGATATACGCAGTATTTT

size: few
V: TRBV10-3
D: TRBD2
J: TRBJ2-2
CDR3: CAIRSGTSAGELFF
DNA: TGTGCCATCAGATCCGGGACTAGCGCCGGGGAGCTGTTTTTT

size: few
V: TRBV20-1
D: TRBD2
J: TRBJ2-1
CDR3: CSAPAGTSGGYEQFF
DNA: TGCAGTGCCCCAGCGGGGACTAGCGGGGGGTATGAGCAGTTCTTC

size: many
V: TRBV7-9
D: NA
J: TRBJ1-1
CDR3: CASSRGEGTEAFF
DNA: TGTGCCAGCAGCCGCGGCGAGGGAACTGAAGCTTTCTTT

size: few
V: TRBV6-6
D: NA
J: TRBJ2-1
CDR3: CASSRQGRGQFF
DNA: TGTGCCAGCAGTAGACAAGGCCGGGGGCAGTTCTTC

size: many
V: TRBV7-6
D: NA
J: TRBJ1-1
CDR3: CASSFTEGTEAFF
DNA: TGTGCCAGCAGCTTTACGGAGGGCACTGAAGCTTTCTTT

size: once
V: TRBV13
D: NA
J: TRBJ2-7
CDR3: CASSPPAKRYEQYF
DNA: TGTGCCAGCAGCCCGCCCGCTAAAAGGTACGAGCAGTACTTC

size: NA
V: TRBV6-5
D: NA
J: TRBJ1-5
CDR3: CASSYSRINNQPQHF
DNA: TGTGCCAGCAGTTACTCTCGCATAAACAATCAGCCCCAGCATTTT

size: few
V: TRBV12-3/TRBV12-4
D: NA
J: TRBJ1-1
CDR3: CASTTGWVGTEAFF
DNA: TGTGCCAGCACTACAGGGTGGGTGGGGACTGAAGCTTTCTTT

size: NA
V: TRBV9
D: TRBD2
J: TRBJ2-1
CDR3: CASSVGPTSGRTVYNEQFF
DNA: TGTGCCAGCAGCGTAGGTCCCACTAGCGGGCGGACCGTGTACAATGAGCAGTTCTTC

size: NA
V: TRBV12-3/TRBV12-4
D: NA
J: TRBJ2-3
CDR3: CASSFYHGQWNPDTQYF
DNA: TGTGCCAGCAGTTTCTACCATGGACAGTGGAATCCAGATACGCAGTATTTT

size: NA
V: TRBV7-9
D: NA
J: TRBJ2-3
CDR3: CASSSPQGSNTDTQYF
DNA: TGTGCCAGCAGCTCCCCCCAGGGGTCCAACACAGATACGCAGTATTTT

size: many
V: TRBV7-6
D: TRBD1
J: TRBJ2-5
CDR3: CASSLYGTGETQYF
DNA: TGTGCCAGCAGCCTTTACGGGACAGGGGAGACCCAGTACTTC

size: few
V: TRBV12-3/TRBV12-4
D: NA
J: TRBJ2-7
CDR3: CASRSSSVTYYEQYF
DNA: TGTGCCAGCAGGTCTAGTTCAGTTACCTATTACGAGCAGTACTTC

size: NA
V: TRBV3-1
D: NA
J: TRBJ2-1
CDR3: CASSRRLTRHNEQFF
DNA: TGTGCCAGCAGCCGCCGGCTCACTCGCCACAATGAGCAGTTCTTC

size: many
V: TRBV20-1
D: NA
J: TRBJ2-7
CDR3: CSASDRRRGLYEQYF
DNA: TGCAGTGCTAGCGACAGAAGGAGGGGGCTCTACGAGCAGTACTTC

size: NA
V: TRBV12-3/TRBV12-4
D: NA
J: TRBJ2-2
CDR3: CASSSRGFTGELFF
DNA: TGTGCCAGCAGTTCTCGGGGGTTCACCGGGGAGCTGTTTTTT

size: few
V: TRBV11-2
D: NA
J: TRBJ1-2
CDR3: CASSLSTGTDYGYTF
DNA: TGTGCCAGCAGCTTGTCCACAGGGACCGACTATGGCTACACCTTC

size: many
V: TRBV10-3
D: TRBD1
J: TRBJ1-1
CDR3: CAINSRGPNTEAFF
DNA: TGTGCCATCAATAGCAGGGGGCCGAACACTGAAGCTTTCTTT